These 14 T cell receptor beta chains were sequenced from one sample in a study of resident and recirculating memory T cells in vitiligo. Repertoires were generated with immunoSEQ multiplex PCR, while TCRdb's copy carries only in-frame clones and drops some. The data show tens of thousands of clones, approximately 89% seen once. The source material was blood. These receptors came from a male donor with vitiligo.

Here the CDR3 DNA reads TGTGCCAGCAGGGGACAGGGGTTCAGCAATCAGCCCCAGCATTTT. Amino acids: CASRGQGFSNQPQHF. The chain has TRBV28 and TRBJ1-5; 10 nucleotides align to TRBD1. The J segment lost 1 base and the V segment lost 6 bases, leaving 3 bases of the junction unmatched. CDR3 size: 15 residues. Germline V gives CDR1 MDHEN, CDR2 SYDVKM.

The chain has TRBV29-1 and TRBJ1-2; 8 nucleotides align to TRBD1. Germline V CDR1 and CDR2: SQVTM, ANQGSEA. The V and J ends lost 6 bases and 3 bases, in that order; junction bases with no gene match: 6. CDR3 size: 13 residues. CDR3: CSVWTGTYYGYTF. The CDR3 coding sequence is TGCAGCGTGTGGACAGGGACCTACTATGGCTACACCTTC. Filled out from reference TRBV29-1 and TRBJ1-2, the complete variable domain reads SAVISQKPSRDICQRGTSLTIQCQVDSQVTMMFWYRQQPGQSLTLIATANQGSEATYESGFVIDKFPISRPNLTFSTLTVSNMSPEDSSIYLCSVWTGTYYGYTFGSGTRLTVV.

The chain employs TRBV5-8 and TRBJ2-5, with 9 positions matching TRBD1. Germline assignment: CDR1 SGHTS and CDR2 YDEGEE. V shed 4 bases and J 5 bases; nucleotides not matched to a gene: 6. The CDR3 has 14 amino acids. For the CDR3, the DNA is TGTGCCAGCAGCCATGGGACAGGGCAGGAGACCCAGTACTTC. Its translation is CASSHGTGQETQYF.

The J gene is TRBJ1-2, the V gene TRBV5-6; 10 positions agree with TRBD1. Germline CDR1 is SGHDT and CDR2 is YYEEEE. CDR3 length equals 14 residues. J lost 6 bases, V lost 4 bases, and 6 bases had no gene match. The CDR3 loop reads CASSPGQGEHGYTF. The CDR3 coding sequence is TGTGCCAGCAGCCCTGGACAGGGGGAACATGGCTACACCTTC.

The CDR3 region is CASSYGRNTEAFF. The CDR3 region has the DNA TGTGCCAGCAGTTACGGGAGGAACACTGAAGCTTTCTTT. This chain connects TRBV6-5 to TRBJ1-1; no clear D gene. In germline, CDR1 is MNHEY, CDR2 SVGAGI. The CDR3 is made up of 13 amino acids. V was clipped by 2 bases and J by 1 base, with 5 bases between them.

The CDR3 nucleotides read TGTGCTAGTGGTTTGGTACGCCAGGGAGCTTTCTTT. It is translated as CASGLVRQGAFF. This chain joins TRBV12-5 and TRBJ1-1, with D tentatively TRBD1 (5 bases). V was cut by 0 bases and J by 10 bases, with 9 bases left in between. Looked up from germline, CDR1 is LGHNT and CDR2 is FRNRAP. The CDR3 consists of 12 residues.

This chain uses TRBV7-2 with TRBJ2-7; no clear D. V dropped 0 bases and J dropped 3 bases, with 9 bases sitting between them. Germline V CDR1 and CDR2: SGHTA, FQGNSA. CDR3 length: 14 amino acids. As DNA, the CDR3 is TGTGCCAGCAGCTTAGCCCTCTATAACTACGAGCAGTACTTC. Translation gives CASSLALYNYEQYF.

The chain links TRBV5-4 to TRBJ2-3; TRBD1 matches at 8 bases. The CDR3 extends over 19 amino acids. The V gene end was trimmed by 2 bases and the J gene end by 0 bases; junction bases not matched to a gene: 14. Germline CDR1 SGHNT, CDR2 YYREEE (reference sequence). As DNA, the CDR3 is TGTGCCAGCAGCTTTGCGGGACAGGAGTCGTATTATAGCACAGATACGCAGTATTTT. This codes for CASSFAGQESYYSTDTQYF.

The chain couples TRBV7-2 to TRBJ1-4; maybe TRBD1 (6 bases). CDR3 length: 14 residues. The germline CDR1 and CDR2 sequences are SGHTA and FQGNSA. V shed 5 bases and J shed 8 bases, with 15 bases lying between them. The CDR3 bases are TGTGCCAGCAGCCAAACAGGGATGGGGGAAAAACTGTTTTTT. Protein sequence: CASSQTGMGEKLFF.

The V and J genes are TRBV9 and TRBJ1-3; D gene ambiguous. Looked up from germline, CDR1 is SGDLS and CDR2 is YYNGEE. Trimming pared 4 bases from V and 0 bases from J, leaving 8 bases between. The CDR3 loop spans 14 amino acids. The CDR3 spells CASSPESSGNTIYF. The CDR3 DNA is TGTGCCAGCAGCCCGGAGAGCTCTGGAAACACCATATATTTT.

The rearrangement uses TRBV27 and TRBJ1-1, with 11 nucleotides matching TRBD1. The CDR3 has 16 amino acids. Trimming removed 6 bases from V and 2 bases from J; junction bases left unmatched: 8. The V gene's germline CDR1 is MNHEY and CDR2 SMNVEV (reference sequence). For the CDR3, the DNA is TGTGCCAGCAGATTCGGGACAGGGGGACGAAACACTGAAGCTTTCTTT. This codes for CASRFGTGGRNTEAFF.

The J gene is TRBJ1-1, the V gene TRBV7-2, with D possibly matching TRBD1 (5 bases). CDR3 size: 13 residues. Trimming pared 2 bases from V and 11 bases from J, leaving 15 bases between. CDR1 and CDR2 (germline): SGHTA, FQGNSA. CDR3 bases: TGTGCCAGCAGCTTATGGGGCCCCGAGACGGCTTTCTTT. Its translation is CASSLWGPETAFF.

The chain recombines TRBV19 with TRBJ1-1, with a tentative D call TRBD1 (5 bases). Germline loops: CDR1 LNHDA, CDR2 SQIVND (reference sequence). This CDR3 is 17 amino acids long. V was shortened by 1 base and J by 2 bases, with 17 bases between the two germline ends. CDR3 region: CASSIGHLRRGNTEAFF. For the CDR3, the DNA is TGTGCCAGTAGTATAGGACACCTCCGAAGGGGAAACACTGAAGCTTTCTTT.

The rearrangement links TRBV7-3 to TRBJ2-5, with TRBD2 matching over 7 bases. In germline, CDR1 is SGHTA, CDR2 FQGTGA. This CDR3 contains 16 residues. The V gene end was trimmed by 8 bases and the J gene end by 0 bases; junction bases not matched to a gene: 12. The chain's CDR3 is CASLRLREGNQETQYF. For the CDR3, the DNA is TGTGCCAGCCTGCGACTAAGGGAGGGGAACCAAGAGACCCAGTACTTC.